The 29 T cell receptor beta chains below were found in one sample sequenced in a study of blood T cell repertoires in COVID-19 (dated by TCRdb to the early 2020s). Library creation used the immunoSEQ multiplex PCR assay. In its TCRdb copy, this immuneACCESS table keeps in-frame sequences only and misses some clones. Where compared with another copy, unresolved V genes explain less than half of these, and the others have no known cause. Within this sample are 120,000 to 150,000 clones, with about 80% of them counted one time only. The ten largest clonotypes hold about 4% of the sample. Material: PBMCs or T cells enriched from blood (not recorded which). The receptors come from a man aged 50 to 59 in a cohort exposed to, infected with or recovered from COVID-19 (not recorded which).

As DNA, the CDR3 is TGTGCCATCAGTGAGAGGGAGACCCTGAACACTGAAGCTTTCTTT. Protein: CAISERETLNTEAFF. This chain uses TRBV10-3 with TRBJ1-1; D ambiguous. V was pared by 2 bases and J by 0 bases, with 10 bases between. Germline V gene sequence: CDR1 ENHRY, CDR2 SYGVKD. The CDR3 runs to 15 residues.

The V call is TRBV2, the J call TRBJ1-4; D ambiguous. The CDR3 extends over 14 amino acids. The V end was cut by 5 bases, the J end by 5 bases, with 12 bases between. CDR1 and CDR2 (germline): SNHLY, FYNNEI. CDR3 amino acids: CASSTGPMNEKLFF. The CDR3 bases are TGTGCCAGCAGTACTGGGCCTATGAATGAAAAACTGTTTTTT.

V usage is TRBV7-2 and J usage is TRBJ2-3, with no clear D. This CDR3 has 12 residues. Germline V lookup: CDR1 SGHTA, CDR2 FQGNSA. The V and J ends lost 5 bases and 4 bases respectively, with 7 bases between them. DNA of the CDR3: TGTGCCAGCAGCGCTACTTCAGATACGCAGTATTTT. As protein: CASSATSDTQYF.

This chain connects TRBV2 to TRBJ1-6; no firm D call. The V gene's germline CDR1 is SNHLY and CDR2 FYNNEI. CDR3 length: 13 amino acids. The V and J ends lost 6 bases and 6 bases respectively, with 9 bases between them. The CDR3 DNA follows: TGTGCCAGCAGCCCCCAGGTTAATTCACCCCTCCACTTT. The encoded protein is CASSPQVNSPLHF.

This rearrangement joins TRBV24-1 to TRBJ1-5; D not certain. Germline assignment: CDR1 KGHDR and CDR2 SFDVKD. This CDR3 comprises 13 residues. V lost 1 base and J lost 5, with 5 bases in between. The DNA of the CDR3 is TGTGCCACCAGTGATTTCGGGGATCAGCCCCAGCATTTT. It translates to CATSDFGDQPQHF.

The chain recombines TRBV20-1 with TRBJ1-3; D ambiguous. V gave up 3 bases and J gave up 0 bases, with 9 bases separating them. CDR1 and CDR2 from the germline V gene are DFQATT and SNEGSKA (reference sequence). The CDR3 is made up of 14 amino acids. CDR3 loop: CSASRGLSGNTIYF. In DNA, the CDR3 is TGCAGTGCTAGTCGAGGTCTCTCTGGAAACACCATATATTTT.

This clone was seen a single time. CDR3: CASSSLPARQGSSSEAFF. The CDR3 DNA sequence: TGTGCCAGCAGCTCCCTCCCGGCACGACAGGGATCCTCCTCAGAAGCTTTCTTT. The chain links TRBV7-2 to TRBJ1-1; 7 bases map to TRBD1. V gave up 4 bases and J gave up 8 bases; unmatched junction bases: 22. The V gene's germline CDR1 is SGHTA and CDR2 FQGNSA. The length of the CDR3 is 18 residues.

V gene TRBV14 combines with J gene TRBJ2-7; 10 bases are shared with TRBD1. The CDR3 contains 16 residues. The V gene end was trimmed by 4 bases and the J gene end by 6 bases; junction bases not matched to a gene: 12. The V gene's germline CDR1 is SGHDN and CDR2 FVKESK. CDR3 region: CASSLGLGTGVFEQYF. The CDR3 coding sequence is TGTGCCAGCAGCCTAGGGCTGGGGACAGGGGTGTTCGAGCAGTACTTC.

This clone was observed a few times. This CDR3 reads CASSPLGGAPLHF. CDR3 bases: TGTGCCAGCAGTCCCCTCGGCGGAGCACCCCTCCACTTT. The rearrangement links TRBV28 to TRBJ1-6; D is unresolved. Germline V lookup: CDR1 MDHEN, CDR2 SYDVKM. V was shortened by 5 bases and J by 11 bases, with 13 bases between the two germline ends. This CDR3 is built from 13 residues.

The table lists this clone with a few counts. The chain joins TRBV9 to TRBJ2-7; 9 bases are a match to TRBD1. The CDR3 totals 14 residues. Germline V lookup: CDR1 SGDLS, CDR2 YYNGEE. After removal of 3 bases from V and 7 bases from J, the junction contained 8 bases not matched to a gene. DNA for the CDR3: TGTGCCAGCAGCGCCCGGGACAGGGCGGGAGAGCAGTACTTC. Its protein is CASSARDRAGEQYF.

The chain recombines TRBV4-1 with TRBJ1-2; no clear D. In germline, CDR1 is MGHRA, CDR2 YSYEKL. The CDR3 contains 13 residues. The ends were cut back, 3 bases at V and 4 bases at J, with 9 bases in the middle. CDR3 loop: CASSHGEVYGYTF. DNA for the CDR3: TGCGCCAGCAGCCATGGGGAGGTCTATGGCTACACCTTC.

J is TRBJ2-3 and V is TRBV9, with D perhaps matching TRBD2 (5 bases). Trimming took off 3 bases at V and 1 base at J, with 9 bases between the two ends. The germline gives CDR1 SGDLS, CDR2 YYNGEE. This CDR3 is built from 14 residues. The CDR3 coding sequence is TGTGCCAGCAGCGCCGGAGGTGGCACAGATACGCAGTATTTT. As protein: CASSAGGGTDTQYF.

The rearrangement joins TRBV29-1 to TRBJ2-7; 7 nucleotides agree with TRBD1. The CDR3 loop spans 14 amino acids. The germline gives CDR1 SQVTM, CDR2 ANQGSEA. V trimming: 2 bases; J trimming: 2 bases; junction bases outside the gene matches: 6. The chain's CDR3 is CSVEIRGRTYEQYF. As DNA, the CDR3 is TGCAGCGTTGAAATAAGGGGGCGGACCTACGAGCAGTACTTC.

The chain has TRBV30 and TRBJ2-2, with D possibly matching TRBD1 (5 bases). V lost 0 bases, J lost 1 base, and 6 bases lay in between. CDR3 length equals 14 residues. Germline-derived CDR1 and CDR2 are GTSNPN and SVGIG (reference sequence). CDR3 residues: CAWSVQGNTGELFF. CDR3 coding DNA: TGTGCCTGGAGTGTTCAGGGGAACACCGGGGAGCTGTTTTTT.

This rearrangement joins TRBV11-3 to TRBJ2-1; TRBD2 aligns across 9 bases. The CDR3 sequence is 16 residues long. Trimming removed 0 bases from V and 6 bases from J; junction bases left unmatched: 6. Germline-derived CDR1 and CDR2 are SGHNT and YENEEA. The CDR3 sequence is CASSLDGQRGVNEQFF. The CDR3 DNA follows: TGTGCCAGCAGCTTAGATGGGCAGCGGGGGGTCAATGAGCAGTTCTTC.

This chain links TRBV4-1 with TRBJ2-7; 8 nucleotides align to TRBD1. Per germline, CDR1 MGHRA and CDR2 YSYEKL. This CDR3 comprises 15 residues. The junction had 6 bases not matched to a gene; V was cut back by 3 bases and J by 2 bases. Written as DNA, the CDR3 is TGCGCCAGCAGCCATCGCCCGGGACAGGCCTACGAGCAGTACTTC. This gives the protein CASSHRPGQAYEQYF.

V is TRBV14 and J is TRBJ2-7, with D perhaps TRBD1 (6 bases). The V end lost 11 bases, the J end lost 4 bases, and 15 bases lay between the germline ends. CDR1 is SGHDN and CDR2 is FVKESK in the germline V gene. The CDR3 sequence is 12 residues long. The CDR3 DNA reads TGTGCCTCTCGTCGGACAGCTTACGAGCAGTACTTC. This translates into CASRRTAYEQYF.

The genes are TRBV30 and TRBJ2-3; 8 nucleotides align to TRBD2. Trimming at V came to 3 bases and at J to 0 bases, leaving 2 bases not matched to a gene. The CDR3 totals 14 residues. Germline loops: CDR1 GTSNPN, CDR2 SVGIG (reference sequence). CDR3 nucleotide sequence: TGTGCCTGGAGGGTAGCGGGGAGCACAGATACGCAGTATTTT. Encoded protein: CAWRVAGSTDTQYF.

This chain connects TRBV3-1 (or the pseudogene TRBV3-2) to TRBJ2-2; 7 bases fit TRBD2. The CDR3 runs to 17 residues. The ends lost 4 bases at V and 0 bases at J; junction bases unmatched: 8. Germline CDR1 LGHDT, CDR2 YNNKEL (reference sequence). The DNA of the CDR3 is TGTGCCAGCAGCCCCTCCAGACTAGCTTCGAACACCGGGGAGCTGTTTTTT. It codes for CASSPSRLASNTGELFF.

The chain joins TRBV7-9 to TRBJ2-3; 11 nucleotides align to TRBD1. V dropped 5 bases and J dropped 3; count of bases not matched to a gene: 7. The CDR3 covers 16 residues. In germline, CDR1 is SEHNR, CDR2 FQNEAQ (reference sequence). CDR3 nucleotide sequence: TGTGCCAGCAGCGAGGACAGGGGGCGAGCTACAGATACGCAGTATTTT. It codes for CASSEDRGRATDTQYF.

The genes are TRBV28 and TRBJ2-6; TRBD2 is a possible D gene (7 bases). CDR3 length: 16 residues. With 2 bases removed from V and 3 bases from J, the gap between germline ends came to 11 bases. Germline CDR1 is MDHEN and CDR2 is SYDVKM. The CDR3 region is CASSLGGANGANVLTF. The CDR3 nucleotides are TGTGCCAGCAGTTTAGGGGGGGCGAATGGGGCCAACGTCCTGACTTTC. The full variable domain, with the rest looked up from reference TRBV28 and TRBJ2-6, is DVKVTQSSRYLVKRTGEKVFLECVQDMDHENMFWYRQDPGLGLRLIYFSYDVKMKEKGDIPEGYSVSREKKERFSLILESASTNQTSMYLCASSLGGANGANVLTFGAGSRLTVL.

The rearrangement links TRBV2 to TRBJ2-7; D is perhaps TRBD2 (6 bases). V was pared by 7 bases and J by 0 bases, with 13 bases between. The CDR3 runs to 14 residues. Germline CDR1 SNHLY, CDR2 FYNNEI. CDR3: CASTLAHSSYEQYF. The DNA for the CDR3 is TGTGCCAGCACTCTAGCGCACAGCTCCTACGAGCAGTACTTC.

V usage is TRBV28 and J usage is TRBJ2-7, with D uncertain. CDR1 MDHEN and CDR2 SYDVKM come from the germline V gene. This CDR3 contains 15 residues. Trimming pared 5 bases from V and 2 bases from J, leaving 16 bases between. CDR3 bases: TGTGCCAGCAGTCACGGGTCGGTGATTACCTACGAGCAGTACTTC. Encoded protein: CASSHGSVITYEQYF.

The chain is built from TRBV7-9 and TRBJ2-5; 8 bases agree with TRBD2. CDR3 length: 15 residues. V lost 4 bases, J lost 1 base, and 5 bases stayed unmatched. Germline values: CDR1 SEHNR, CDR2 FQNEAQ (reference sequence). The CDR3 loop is CASSYDLAGQETQYF. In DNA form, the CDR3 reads TGTGCCAGCAGCTACGACCTAGCGGGCCAAGAGACCCAGTACTTC. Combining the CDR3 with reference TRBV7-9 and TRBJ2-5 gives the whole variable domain DTGVSQNPRHKITKRGQNVTFRCDPISEHNRLYWYRQTLGQGPEFLTYFQNEAQLEKSRLLSDRFSAERPKGSFSTLEIQRTEQGDSAMYLCASSYDLAGQETQYFGPGTRLLVL.

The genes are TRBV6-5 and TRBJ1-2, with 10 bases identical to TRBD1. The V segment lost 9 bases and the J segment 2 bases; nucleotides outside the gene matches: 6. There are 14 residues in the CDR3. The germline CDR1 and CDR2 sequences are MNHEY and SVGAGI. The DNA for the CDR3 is TGTGCCAGTGAACGGACAGGGGGGAACTATGGCTACACCTTC. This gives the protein CASERTGGNYGYTF.

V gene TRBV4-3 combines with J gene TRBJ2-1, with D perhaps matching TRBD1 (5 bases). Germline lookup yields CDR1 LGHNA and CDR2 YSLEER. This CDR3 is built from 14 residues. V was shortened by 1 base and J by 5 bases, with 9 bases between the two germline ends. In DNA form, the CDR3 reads TGCGCCAGCAGCCAAGGAGAAGGGGACAATGAGCAGTTCTTC. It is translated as CASSQGEGDNEQFF.

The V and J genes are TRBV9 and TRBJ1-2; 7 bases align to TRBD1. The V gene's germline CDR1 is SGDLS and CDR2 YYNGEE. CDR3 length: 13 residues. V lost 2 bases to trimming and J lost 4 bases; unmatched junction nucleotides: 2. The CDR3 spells CASSVTGAYGYTF. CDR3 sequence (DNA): TGTGCCAGCAGCGTTACAGGGGCCTATGGCTACACCTTC.

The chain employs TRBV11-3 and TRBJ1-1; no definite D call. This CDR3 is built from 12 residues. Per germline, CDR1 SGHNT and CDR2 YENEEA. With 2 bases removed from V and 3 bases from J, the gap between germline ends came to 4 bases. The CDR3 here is CASSLRDTEAFF. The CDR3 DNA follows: TGTGCCAGCAGCTTACGGGACACTGAAGCTTTCTTT.

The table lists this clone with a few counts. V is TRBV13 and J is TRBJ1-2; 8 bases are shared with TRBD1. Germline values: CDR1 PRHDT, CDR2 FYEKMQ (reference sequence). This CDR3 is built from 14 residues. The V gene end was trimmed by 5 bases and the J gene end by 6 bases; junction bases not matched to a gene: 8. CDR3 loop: CASSVRQGLDGYTF. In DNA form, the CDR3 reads TGTGCCAGCAGCGTTCGACAGGGGCTAGATGGCTACACCTTC.